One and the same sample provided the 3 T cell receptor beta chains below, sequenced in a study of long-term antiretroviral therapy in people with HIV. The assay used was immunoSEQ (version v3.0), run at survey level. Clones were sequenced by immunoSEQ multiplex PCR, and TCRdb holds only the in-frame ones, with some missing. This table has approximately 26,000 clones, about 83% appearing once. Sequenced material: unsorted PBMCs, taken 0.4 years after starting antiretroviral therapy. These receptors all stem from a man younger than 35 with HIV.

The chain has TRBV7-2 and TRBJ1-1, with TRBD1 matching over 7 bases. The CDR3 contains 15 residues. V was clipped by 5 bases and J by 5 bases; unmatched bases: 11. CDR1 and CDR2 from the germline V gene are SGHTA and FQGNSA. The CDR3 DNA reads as TGTGCCAGCAGCCACCCGCCAGGGGGAGGTACTGAAGCTTTCTTT. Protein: CASSHPPGGGTEAFF.

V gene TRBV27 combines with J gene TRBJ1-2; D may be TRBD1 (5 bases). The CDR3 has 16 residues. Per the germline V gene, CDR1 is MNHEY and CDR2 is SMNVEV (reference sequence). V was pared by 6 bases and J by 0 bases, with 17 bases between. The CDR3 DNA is TGTGCCAGCAGCGTTGACCGAGGGGCCCCTAACTATGGCTACACCTTC. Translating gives CASSVDRGAPNYGYTF.

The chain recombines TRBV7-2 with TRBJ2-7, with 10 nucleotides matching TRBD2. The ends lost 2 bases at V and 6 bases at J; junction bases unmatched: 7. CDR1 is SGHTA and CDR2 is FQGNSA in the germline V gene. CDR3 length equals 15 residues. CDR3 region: CASSLQAGGRGEQYF. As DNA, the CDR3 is TGTGCCAGCAGCTTACAAGCGGGAGGGCGCGGCGAGCAGTACTTC.